This TCR beta chain appears in the sequencing data of a study of human T cells and chemical hapten exposure. Study-wide results and caveats: Relative to controls, expanded TCRs formed significantly more large CDR3 similarity clusters.

Individual cDNA molecules each carried unique molecular identifiers attached by the library. TCRdb used MiXCR to reprocess the RACE reads, holding one entry per CDR3 protein. Of 85,000 or so distinct CDR3 sequences in the sample, around a tenth were seen once. This CDR3 has 14 amino acids. CDR1 and CDR2 (germline): SEHNR, FQNEAQ (reference sequence). V dropped 3 bases and J dropped 4 bases, with 13 bases sitting between them. Time point defined: patch test 2, 6 weeks after DPC sensitization. Indicated treatment: therapeutic diphenylcyclopropenone sensitization with weekly scalp DPC. The template was total RNA from unfractionated whole blood. To note about this clonotype: Its antigen is as yet unknown.

The sample in question was whole blood, obtained in connection with sensitization to the hapten diphenylcyclopropenone (DPC). The V call is TRBV7-9, the J call TRBJ2-7, with TRBD1 as a possible D gene (6 bases). This TCR was recovered from a man between 18 and 29 years old with alopecia areata. Some clones in this sample may be carry-over from other donors' samples. CDR3 bases: TGTGCCAGCAGCTTGGGGCAGGGGAATTACGAGCAGTACTTC. This gives the protein CASSLGQGNYEQYF.